These 25 T cell receptor beta chains were sequenced from one sample in a study of metastatic and nonmetastatic thyroid tumors. MiXCR was used by TCRdb to re-call the PCR reads. The sample lists approximately 41,000 clones, 28% occurring once. Thyroid surgery had not been preceded by any treatment in any patient. Sequencing was performed on blood. These receptor sequences come from a male donor with papillary thyroid cancer or a benign thyroid nodule (not recorded which). Some clones in this sample may be carry-over from other donors' samples.

This clone was recorded at least ten times. The chain links TRBV4-2 to TRBJ2-5; D is unclear. Germline CDR1 is LGHNA and CDR2 is YNFKEQ. Trimming took off 0 bases at V and 2 bases at J, with 4 bases between the two ends. The CDR3 loop spans 13 amino acids. The CDR3 nucleotides are TGTGCCAGCAGCCAAGATCCTCAAGAGACCCAGTACTTC. Its protein is CASSQDPQETQYF.

Note on this clone: Compared with germline, one end of the junction differs, possibly owing to a read error. The rearrangement uses TRBV6-1 and TRBJ1-6; D unresolved. Germline CDR1 is MNHNS and CDR2 is SASEGT. CDR3 size: 14 residues. The CDR3: CASSDGRGNSPLHF. CDR3 coding DNA: TGCGCCAGCAGTGATGGCCGTGGCAATTCACCCCTCCACTTT.

The rearrangement joins TRBV6-6 to TRBJ2-7, with 9 positions matching TRBD1. The J segment lost 1 base and the V segment lost 3 bases, leaving 4 bases of the junction unmatched. The CDR3 is 15 residues long. In germline, CDR1 is MNHNY, CDR2 SVGAGI (reference sequence). This chain's CDR3 is CASSYTGGESYEQYF. The CDR3 region has the DNA TGTGCCAGCAGTTATACAGGGGGCGAATCCTACGAGCAGTACTTC.

This clone has more than one count but fewer than ten. One end of the junction is discordant with germline, which a read error may explain. V usage is TRBV10-2 and J usage is TRBJ1-2, with D perhaps matching TRBD1 (5 bases). The germline V gene has CDR1 WSHSY and CDR2 SAAADI. The CDR3 is made up of 13 amino acids. CDR3 bases: TGCGTCAGCAGTGATCGGGACCACTATGGCTACACCTTC. Protein sequence: CVSSDRDHYGYTF.

This clone was seen more than once but under ten times. The CDR3 ends on some other residue instead of the conserved phenylalanine or tryptophan, so this is likely a read error. The rearrangement uses TRBV6-6 and TRBJ1-5; D is ambiguous. This CDR3 is 17 amino acids long. Trimming shortened V by 4 bases and J by 2 bases, and 18 bases separated the two germline ends. Germline V CDR1 and CDR2: MNHNY, SVGAGI (reference sequence). CDR3: CASSSRAARGGNQPQHL. The CDR3 coding sequence is TGTGCCAGCAGTTCTCGGGCAGCACGGGGTGGCAATCAGCCCCAGCATCTT.

In its sample, this clone was seen many times. V and J are TRBV25-1 and TRBJ1-2; D possibly corresponds to TRBD1 (5 bases). Germline loops: CDR1 MGHDK, CDR2 SYGVNS. There are 15 residues in the CDR3. V was cut by 1 base and J by 0 bases, with 9 bases left in between. DNA of the CDR3: TGTGCCAGCAGTGAATGGGGGGGTTCTAACTATGGCTACACCTTC. It codes for CASSEWGGSNYGYTF.

There are many counts of this clone. Other DNA sequences in this specimen translate into the identical CDR3. The V gene is TRBV6-1, the J gene TRBJ2-7, with TRBD1 matching over 7 bases. V shed 5 bases and J 3 bases; nucleotides not matched to a gene: 4. Looked up from germline, CDR1 is MNHNS and CDR2 is SASEGT. CDR3 length: 13 residues. The DNA for the CDR3 is TGTGCCAGCAGTACAGGGACAGTCTACGAGCAGTACTTC. It yields the protein CASSTGTVYEQYF.

This clone occurred a few times. A read error may produce the germline difference seen at one junction end. The rearrangement joins TRBV27 to TRBJ1-2; D not resolved. The CDR3 consists of 16 residues. The germline CDR1 and CDR2 sequences are MNHEY and SMNVEV (reference sequence). The chain's CDR3 is CASSSSRAGKNYGYTF. Here the CDR3 DNA reads TGTGCCAGCAGCTCCAGTCGCGCGGGGAAGAACTATGGCTACACATTC.

This clone was seen at least ten times. This may be a read error, as it is one base from a much larger clone. The sample carries other DNA sequences with the same CDR3. The chain recombines TRBV9 with TRBJ1-1; the D is unclear. This CDR3 has 14 residues. Germline V gene sequence: CDR1 SGDLS, CDR2 YYNGEE. The CDR3 loop reads CASSVGRTNTEAFF. The CDR3 nucleotides are TGTGCCAGCAGCGTGGGCAGGACGAACACTGAAGCTTTCTTC.

The CDR3 nucleotides are TGTGCCAGCAGCACTAGCAGGAACACCGGGGAGCTGTTTTTT. It is translated as CASSTSRNTGELFF. The V call is TRBV7-2, the J call TRBJ2-2; D perhaps matches TRBD2 (6 bases). V was shortened by 5 bases and J by 1 base, with 8 bases between the two germline ends. Germline V gives CDR1 SGHTA, CDR2 FQGNSA. The CDR3 totals 14 residues. The whole variable domain, filled in from reference TRBV7-2 and TRBJ2-2, reads GAGVSQSPSNKVTEKGKDVELRCDPISGHTALYWYRQSLGQGLEFLIYFQGNSAPDKSGLPSDRFSAERTGGSVSTLTIQRTQQEDSAVYLCASSTSRNTGELFFGEGSRLTVL.

The rearrangement links TRBV12-3 or TRBV12-4 to TRBJ2-3; a possible D gene is TRBD2 (6 bases). V was trimmed by 5 bases and J by 4 bases, leaving 16 bases between them. The CDR3 sequence is 15 residues long. The CDR3 bases are TGTGCCAGCAGTCCCGGGAGCTTAGCATCAGATACGCAGTATTTT. It yields the protein CASSPGSLASDTQYF.

There are a few counts of this clone. This rearrangement joins TRBV2 to TRBJ1-5; D is perhaps TRBD1 (5 bases). Germline V CDR1 and CDR2: SNHLY, FYNNEI. V was shortened by 5 bases and J by 5 bases, with 16 bases between the two germline ends. This CDR3 region has 15 residues. The CDR3 DNA reads TGTGCCAGCAGTACCTCGGGGGACGGATATCAGCCCCAGCATTTT. Translated: CASSTSGDGYQPQHF. Drawing the rest from reference TRBV2 and TRBJ1-5, the complete variable domain is EPEVTQTPSHQVTQMGQEVILRCVPISNHLYFYWYRQILGQKVEFLVSFYNNEISEKSEIFDDQFSVERPDGSNFTLKIRSTKLEDSAMYFCASSTSGDGYQPQHFGDGTRLSIL.

This rearrangement joins TRBV20-1 to TRBJ2-5; possibly TRBD1 for D (5 bases). CDR3 length: 13 amino acids. Germline lookup yields CDR1 DFQATT and CDR2 SNEGSKA (reference sequence). V lost 3 bases, J lost 1 base, and 9 bases lay in between. CDR3 region: CSASDRIQETQYF. DNA of the CDR3: TGCAGTGCTAGCGACAGAATCCAAGAGACCCAGTACTTC.

The chain employs TRBV20-1 and TRBJ1-2, with a weak D call TRBD1 (6 bases). The ends were cut back, 5 bases at V and 8 bases at J, with 21 bases in the middle. From germline, CDR1 is DFQATT and CDR2 SNEGSKA (reference sequence). The CDR3 contains 14 residues. CDR3 loop: CSASRGGHKGGYTF. CDR3 sequence (DNA): TGCAGTGCTTCCCGGGGGGGACATAAGGGAGGCTACACCTTC.

This clone was counted ten times or more. V and J are TRBV5-1 and TRBJ2-5; D is undetermined. There are 14 residues in the CDR3. Trimming took off 4 bases at V and 5 bases at J, with 15 bases between the two ends. The germline V gene encodes CDR1 SGHRS and CDR2 YFSETQ. CDR3 nucleotide sequence: TGCGCCAGCAGCCTGGATAGGGTAGGGGAGACCCAGTACTTC. Its translation is CASSLDRVGETQYF.

This clone has a count of ten or more. This sequence joins TRBV6-1 and TRBJ1-2; the D gene is possibly TRBD1 (6 bases). Trimming left V 7 bases short and J 5 bases short, with 14 bases between. Germline CDR1 MNHNS, CDR2 SASEGT. CDR3 length: 13 amino acids. The CDR3 sequence is CASTTDSPYGYTF. Here the CDR3 DNA reads TGTGCCAGCACCACGGACAGTCCTTATGGCTACACCTTC.

In the case of this clone: The junction does not match germline at one end; this may be a read error. The CDR3 loop reads CASRQPGLETYEQEF. The DNA for the CDR3 is TGTGCCAGCCGCCAGCCGGGACTAGAGACGTACGAGCAGGAATTC. This chain links TRBV7-2 with TRBJ2-7; 8 bases align to TRBD2. The germline CDR1 and CDR2 sequences are SGHTA and FQGNSA. This CDR3 contains 15 residues.

The rearrangement uses TRBV5-1 and TRBJ2-7, with 9 positions matching TRBD2. The CDR3 runs 16 residues. V was clipped by 0 bases and J by 4 bases; unmatched bases: 8. CDR1 SGHRS and CDR2 YFSETQ come from the germline V gene. CDR3 protein: CASSLVRPSGTYEQYF. The CDR3 region has the DNA TGCGCCAGCAGCTTGGTAAGGCCTAGCGGGACGTACGAGCAGTACTTC.

This clone is medium-sized in the sample. The CDR3 region has the DNA TGCAGTGCAATACTAGCGGGCTCCTACAATGAGCAGTTCTTC. Translating it yields CSAILAGSYNEQFF. The chain joins TRBV20-1 to TRBJ2-1, with 9 bases matching TRBD2. Germline V gene data show CDR1 as DFQATT and CDR2 as SNEGSKA (reference sequence). The CDR3 extends over 14 amino acids. V lost 6 bases and J lost 0; bases outside the gene matches: 3.

This clone is medium-sized by share. The chain has TRBV6-1 and TRBJ1-6, with D tentatively TRBD1 (5 bases). The CDR3 contains 12 residues. V lost 7 bases and J lost 10, with 11 bases in between. The germline CDR1 and CDR2 sequences are MNHNS and SASEGT. The CDR3 nucleotides read TGTGCCAGCACTCCTTGGGGGTCACCCCTCCACTTT. Encoded protein: CASTPWGSPLHF.

This clone was detected ten times or more. CDR3 in amino acids: CASILGNTEAFF. CDR3 coding DNA: TGTGCCAGTATTCTAGGGAACACTGAAGCTTTCTTT. The chain joins TRBV19 to TRBJ1-1; the D is unclear. The CDR3 runs to 12 residues. V dropped 7 bases and J dropped 1 base, with 7 bases sitting between them. Germline lookup yields CDR1 LNHDA and CDR2 SQIVND (reference sequence).

Concerning this clone itself: The junction departs from the called germline gene at one end, perhaps through a read error. The V gene is TRBV12-5, the J gene TRBJ1-2; perhaps TRBD1 as D (5 bases). The CDR3 totals 16 residues. Germline CDR1 reads LGHNT; CDR2 reads FRNRAP. For the CDR3, the DNA is TGTGCTAGTGGCCCATCACCACAGGAAGCTAACTATGGCTCCACCTTC. Translation: CASGPSPQEANYGSTF. Full variable domain (remainder filled in from reference TRBV12-5 and TRBJ1-2): DARVTQTPRHKVTEMGQEVTMRCQPILGHNTVFWYRQTMMQGLELLAYFRNRAPLDDSGMPKDRFSAEMPDATLATLKIQPSEPRDSAVYFCASGPSPQEANYGSTFGSGTRLTVV.

This clone was observed many times. The V gene is TRBV10-3, the J gene TRBJ1-4, with D possibly being TRBD1 (5 bases). The V gene's germline CDR1 is ENHRY and CDR2 SYGVKD. Trimming stripped 0 bases from V and 8 bases from J, with 13 bases between. The CDR3 loop spans 15 amino acids. CDR3 protein: CAISESTRGNEKLFF. The CDR3 DNA sequence: TGTGCCATCAGTGAGTCTACAAGGGGCAACGAAAAACTGTTTTTT.

Sample share makes this clone medium-sized. The chain uses TRBV6-1 and TRBJ2-1, with D perhaps matching TRBD1 (5 bases). This CDR3 has 13 residues. Trimming pared 3 bases from V and 3 bases from J, leaving 6 bases between. Germline assignment: CDR1 MNHNS and CDR2 SASEGT. The CDR3 spells CASSDRDYNEQFF. CDR3 bases: TGTGCCAGCAGTGACAGGGACTACAATGAGCAGTTCTTC.

The chain uses TRBV30 and TRBJ1-3, with a weak D call TRBD1 (6 bases). Trimming removed 1 base at V and 0 bases at J, with 10 bases between. This CDR3 is built from 15 residues. From germline, CDR1 is GTSNPN and CDR2 SVGIG (reference sequence). The CDR3 nucleotides read TGTGCCTGGAGTGGGACAGTCCACTCTGGAAACACCATATATTTT. This codes for CAWSGTVHSGNTIYF.